This T cell receptor beta chain was sequenced for a study of identical twins. V was trimmed by 5 bases and J by 8 bases, leaving 16 bases between them. This CDR3 contains 14 residues. Germline V gives CDR1 SGHVS, CDR2 FNYEAQ. MiXCR was run by TCRdb on the 5' RACE reads, yielding one entry per CDR3 protein. Here the sample spans hundreds of thousands of distinct CDR3 sequences, around 6.1% being singletons. Healthy Caucasians, and only they, were the donors. This clonotype was found once. V and J are TRBV7-6 and TRBJ2-1; tentative D call: TRBD1 (5 bases). The specimen sequenced was naive T cells sorted from blood. The origin of this receptor is a man aged 18 to 35 in good health. The CDR3 region is CASSPENRRDEQFF. The CDR3 coding sequence is TGTGCCAGCAGCCCTGAAAACCGCAGGGATGAGCAGTTCTTC.